Listed below are T cell receptor beta chains from one sample, sequenced in a study of T-cell reconstitution after alpha-beta-depleted transplantation in children. TCRdb recomputed calls from the PCR reads with MiXCR, one row per CDR3 protein. The sample has approximately 630,000 distinct CDR3 sequences; around 13% are singletons. The specimen was PBMCs, collected before TCRalphabeta/CD19-depleted stem cell transplant. These receptor sequences come from a girl aged 2 to 9 with congenital amegakaryocytic thrombocytopenia, due to receive a stem cell transplant. The CDR3 runs from the conserved cysteine through the conserved F or W. The order of the fields is clone size, V gene, J gene, D gene, CDR3 DNA, CDR3 protein. A D gene is named only where the DNA matches it firmly. Clone size is shown for a subset of rows, as once, few, many or a class of expanded clone.

size: many; V: TRBV10-3; J: TRBJ2-7; D: -; DNA: TGTGCCATCAGTGGTCTGGAGCGAGACGAGCAGTACTTC; CDR3: CAISGLERDEQYF
size: few; V: TRBV5-1; J: TRBJ2-1; D: -; DNA: TGCGCCAGCAGCGCCGACGCCCCGTCCCATGAGCAGTTCTTC; CDR3: CASSADAPSHEQFF
size: few; V: TRBV6-5; J: TRBJ2-1; D: TRBD1; DNA: TGTGCCAGCAGTCACGCCTCCGGGACAGGGACGTACAATGAGCAGTTCTTC; CDR3: CASSHASGTGTYNEQFF
size: few; V: TRBV11-2; J: TRBJ2-5; D: -; DNA: TGTGCCAGCAGCACGGGGCTAGCACCCGAGACCCAGTACTTC; CDR3: CASSTGLAPETQYF
size: many; V: TRBV6-5; J: TRBJ1-5; D: -; DNA: TGTGCCAGCACCGCGTCAGGGGGCAATCAGCCCCAGCATTTT; CDR3: CASTASGGNQPQHF
size: many; V: TRBV6-5; J: TRBJ2-7; D: -; DNA: TGTGCCACCTTTAGGTCCCTAGCAGAGCCCTACGAGCAGTACTTC; CDR3: CATFRSLAEPYEQYF
size: few; V: TRBV19; J: TRBJ2-1; D: TRBD1; DNA: TGTGCCAGTAATCTTGAGGGGGCATCCTACAATGAGCAGTTCTTC; CDR3: CASNLEGASYNEQFF
size: -; V: TRBV4-1; J: TRBJ2-7; D: TRBD2; DNA: TGCGCCAGCAGCCAAGTAATAGGACTAGCGGGAGAAGAGCAGTACTTC; CDR3: CASSQVIGLAGEEQYF
size: many; V: TRBV27; J: TRBJ2-1; D: TRBD2; DNA: TGTGCCAGCAGTTCCGGACTAGAGGATGAGCAGTTCTTC; CDR3: CASSSGLEDEQFF
size: many; V: TRBV20-1; J: TRBJ2-1; D: -; DNA: TGCAGTGCTAGTCGAGGAGTCCTGGATGAGCAGTTCTTC; CDR3: CSASRGVLDEQFF
size: few; V: TRBV20-1; J: TRBJ2-7; D: -; DNA: TGCAGTGCTAGGGTCGGGGTAGCCAGCTCCTACGAGCAGTACTTC; CDR3: CSARVGVASSYEQYF
size: many; V: TRBV5-1; J: TRBJ2-1; D: -; DNA: TGCGCCAGCAGCTCCCAGGACCTCGGGGTTTACAATGAGCAGTTCTTC; CDR3: CASSSQDLGVYNEQFF
size: -; V: TRBV20-1; J: TRBJ2-1; D: TRBD2; DNA: TGCAGTGCTAGACTGGGACTAGCGGGGACTTACAATGAGCAGTTCTTC; CDR3: CSARLGLAGTYNEQFF
size: few; V: TRBV12-5; J: TRBJ2-7; D: TRBD1; DNA: TGTGCTAGTGGTTCCCCGGGACAGGGCTTCTACGAGCAGTACTTC; CDR3: CASGSPGQGFYEQYF
size: few; V: TRBV11-2; J: TRBJ1-5; D: -; DNA: TGTGCCAGCAGCTTTGGTCCTTCCCGGGACGTTCGGGAGCCCCAGCATTTT; CDR3: CASSFGPSRDVREPQHF
size: many; V: TRBV9; J: TRBJ2-5; D: -; DNA: TGTGCCAGCAGCGTAGCGGGGCGGGAGACCCAGTACTTC; CDR3: CASSVAGRETQYF
size: many; V: TRBV7-6; J: TRBJ2-1; D: TRBD2; DNA: TGTGCCAGCAGCCCCGGACTAGCGGGAGGCAACAATGAGCAGTTCTTC; CDR3: CASSPGLAGGNNEQFF
size: many; V: TRBV18; J: TRBJ1-1; D: -; DNA: TGTGCCAGCTCACCCACAGGGCCCACTGAAGCTTTCTTT; CDR3: CASSPTGPTEAFF
size: many; V: TRBV20-1; J: TRBJ2-4; D: TRBD2; DNA: TGCAGTGCTAGTAGGACGGGAGGTAGGGACATTCAGTACTTC; CDR3: CSASRTGGRDIQYF
size: -; V: TRBV14; J: TRBJ2-7; D: -; DNA: TGTGCCAGCAGCCAAGAATTGGGGGACGAGCAGTACTTC; CDR3: CASSQELGDEQYF
size: many; V: TRBV29-1; J: TRBJ1-1; D: -; DNA: TGCAGCTTCGCAACGACGAACACTGAAGCTTTCTTT; CDR3: CSFATTNTEAFF
size: many; V: TRBV6-1; J: TRBJ2-3; D: -; DNA: TGTGCCAGCAGCTCGGCGGACCCAAGAGATACGCAGTATTTT; CDR3: CASSSADPRDTQYF
size: -; V: TRBV20-1; J: TRBJ2-5; D: TRBD2; DNA: TGCAGTGCCCCTGGACTAGCGGTGGAGACCCAGTACTTC; CDR3: CSAPGLAVETQYF
size: many; V: TRBV5-1; J: TRBJ1-1; D: -; DNA: TGCGCCAGCAGCATCGACCCCAGGGCCCTCACTGAAGCTTTCTTT; CDR3: CASSIDPRALTEAFF
size: -; V: TRBV20-1; J: TRBJ1-4; D: -; DNA: TGCAGTGCAGTTAAGGCGGGACTTGAAAAACTGTTTTTT; CDR3: CSAVKAGLEKLFF
size: many; V: TRBV28; J: TRBJ2-7; D: -; DNA: TGTGCCAGCAGGTCCACAGGCTACGAGCAGTACTTC; CDR3: CASRSTGYEQYF
size: many; V: TRBV12-3/TRBV12-4; J: TRBJ2-2; D: -; DNA: TGTGCCAGCAGGCTCCTTGCGGAGACCGGGGAGCTGTTTTTT; CDR3: CASRLLAETGELFF
size: many; V: TRBV20-1; J: TRBJ1-5; D: -; DNA: TGCAGTGTATCCGGCACTTTGAATCAGCCCCAGCATTTT; CDR3: CSVSGTLNQPQHF
size: few; V: TRBV7-9; J: TRBJ2-7; D: -; DNA: TGTGCCAGCAGGAATTCCTACGAGCAGTACTTC; CDR3: CASRNSYEQYF
size: many; V: TRBV20-1; J: TRBJ2-1; D: TRBD2; DNA: TGCAGTGCTAGAGCCAGACTAGCGGCCTCCTACAATGAGCAGTTCTTC; CDR3: CSARARLAASYNEQFF
size: -; V: TRBV12-3/TRBV12-4; J: TRBJ2-7; D: -; DNA: TGTGCCAGCAGTTTAGAGGGCAGACTTGGTACGGAGCAGTACTTC; CDR3: CASSLEGRLGTEQYF
size: few; V: TRBV20-1; J: TRBJ2-3; D: TRBD1; DNA: TGCAGTGCTTCCACTCCGGGACAGACCAGCACAGATACGCAGTATTTT; CDR3: CSASTPGQTSTDTQYF
size: few; V: TRBV15; J: TRBJ2-7; D: TRBD1; DNA: TGTGCCACCAGCAGAGATCCTGGGACAGACTACGAGCAGTACTTC; CDR3: CATSRDPGTDYEQYF
size: few; V: TRBV20-1; J: TRBJ2-5; D: -; DNA: TGCAGCGGGATGGGGAGCCTCCAAGAGACCCAGTACTTC; CDR3: CSGMGSLQETQYF
size: many; V: TRBV6-5; J: TRBJ1-1; D: -; DNA: TGTGCCAGCAGTTACTCGGGGGGTTCGAACACTGAAGCTTTCTTT; CDR3: CASSYSGGSNTEAFF
size: -; V: TRBV4-1; J: TRBJ1-2; D: -; DNA: TGCGCCAGCATCCAAGTAGTGACCAGGCCGGATGGCTACACCTTC; CDR3: CASIQVVTRPDGYTF
size: many; V: TRBV7-2; J: TRBJ1-2; D: TRBD1; DNA: TGTGCCAGCAGGAATACAGGGGGCTTATTTTTTAGCTACACCTTC; CDR3: CASRNTGGLFFSYTF
size: -; V: TRBV5-5; J: TRBJ2-1; D: -; DNA: TGTGCCATCAGCCCCCCTACGGGAAGTGAGCAGTTCTTC; CDR3: CAISPPTGSEQFF
size: many; V: TRBV5-1; J: TRBJ2-5; D: TRBD2; DNA: TGCGCCAGCAGCTCTAGCGGGAGGGCTCAACAAGAGACCCAGTACTTC; CDR3: CASSSSGRAQQETQYF
size: -; V: TRBV20-1; J: TRBJ2-7; D: TRBD1; DNA: TGCAGTGCTTCCCTTATGACAGGGGGCAAGAACGAGCAGTACTTC; CDR3: CSASLMTGGKNEQYF
size: -; V: TRBV5-1; J: TRBJ2-7; D: TRBD2; DNA: TGCGCCAGCAGCTTGATGGCTAGCGGGGGCTCCGAGCAGTACTTC; CDR3: CASSLMASGGSEQYF
size: many; V: TRBV20-1; J: TRBJ2-3; D: TRBD2; DNA: TGCAGTGCCTGGACTAGCGGGAGGGGGGATACGCAGTATTTT; CDR3: CSAWTSGRGDTQYF
size: -; V: TRBV21-1; J: TRBJ2-4; D: -; DNA: TGTGCCAGCAGCACTGAACAGGGGTCTCAACTAGCCAAAAACATTCAGTACTTC; CDR3: CASSTEQGSQLAKNIQYF
size: -; V: TRBV7-2; J: TRBJ1-3; D: -; DNA: TGTGCCAGCAGCTTACGGCAGGGCGGGAGCTCTGGAAACACCATATATTTT; CDR3: CASSLRQGGSSGNTIYF
size: -; V: TRBV6-1; J: TRBJ2-1; D: TRBD2; DNA: TGTGCCAGCGTAGCGGGAGAATCCTACAATGAGCAGTTCTTC; CDR3: CASVAGESYNEQFF
size: few; V: TRBV14; J: TRBJ2-7; D: -; DNA: TGTGCCAGCAGCCACAGAGTAACGTACGAGCAGTACTTC; CDR3: CASSHRVTYEQYF
size: -; V: TRBV30; J: TRBJ1-2; D: -; DNA: TGTGCCTGGAGTCCACGGGAGGTTCATGGCTACACCTTC; CDR3: CAWSPREVHGYTF
size: many; V: TRBV5-1; J: TRBJ2-7; D: TRBD2; DNA: TGCGCCAGCAGCCCGGGACTAGCGGGACAGTTCGAGCAGTACTTC; CDR3: CASSPGLAGQFEQYF
size: few; V: TRBV5-1; J: TRBJ2-1; D: -; DNA: TGCGCCAGCAGCACGACTAGTGTCTACAATGAGCAGTTCTTC; CDR3: CASSTTSVYNEQFF